These T cell receptor beta chains were read from a single sample in a study of CD8+CD57+ T cells in acquired aplastic anemia. TCRdb re-derived calls from the reads in MiXCR, one entry per CDR3 protein. The repertoire includes roughly 250,000 distinct CDR3 sequences, approximately 80% of them detected once, and roughly 42% sits in the top ten. The specimen sequenced was sorted CD4+, CD8+, or CD8+CD57+ T cells (not recorded which) from PBMCs. The origin of the receptors is a human donor with aplastic anemia. Both conserved end residues are part of each CDR3. The order of the fields is CDR3 protein, CDR3 DNA, D gene, V gene, J gene, clone size. D genes are given only for firm matches. Some rows have no size entry. The others give once, few or many, or a class for an expanded clone.

CASSLGRGPNTYAYTF	TGTGCCAGCAGCTTGGGGAGGGGACCGAACACTTATGCCTACACCTTC	.	TRBV7-6	TRBJ1-2	.
CASSLRIRGRNNEQFF	TGTGCCAGCAGCTTACGGATCCGAGGACGAAACAATGAGCAGTTCTTC	.	TRBV2	TRBJ2-1	.
CASSWVPARGKDEQFF	TGTGCCAGCAGTTGGGTCCCCGCAAGGGGTAAGGATGAGCAGTTCTTC	.	TRBV12-3/TRBV12-4	TRBJ2-1	.
CASSDRTGNTGELFF	TGTGCCAGCAGCGACCGGACAGGGAACACCGGGGAGCTGTTTTTT	TRBD1	TRBV9	TRBJ2-2	medium-sized
CASSFSDERYF	TGTGCCAGCAGCTTCTCAGATGAGCGGTATTTT	.	TRBV7-2	TRBJ2-3	.
CASSPPHLGETQYF	TGTGCCAGCAGCCCACCCCATTTGGGGGAGACCCAGTACTTC	.	TRBV2	TRBJ2-5	.
CASSFTSATNEKLFF	TGTGCCAGCAGCTTTACTAGCGCAACTAATGAAAAACTGTTTTTT	.	TRBV5-4	TRBJ1-4	.
CASTMTGGIYGYTF	TGTGCCAGTACCATGACAGGGGGGATTTATGGCTACACCTTC	TRBD1	TRBV19	TRBJ1-2	.
CASGGGAGDTEYF	TGTGCCAGCGGTGGCGGAGCGGGGGACACCGAGTATTTT	TRBD2	TRBV9	TRBJ2-3	.
CASSIDRPDSRYGYTF	TGTGCCAGCAGTATAGACCGGCCGGACAGTCGGTATGGCTACACCTTC	.	TRBV6-5	TRBJ1-2	.
CATSRAGRAETQYF	TGTGCCACCAGCAGAGCGGGACGTGCCGAGACGCAGTATTTC	.	TRBV15	TRBJ2-3	.
CASSGRDRQGRNTQFF	TGTGCCAGCAGCGGGCGGGACCGACAGGGGAGAAACACTCAGTTCTTC	TRBD1	TRBV7-9	TRBJ2-1	.
CASSWAGGPDTEYF	TGTGCCAGCAGCTGGGCGGGGGGTCCCGATACGGAGTATTTT	TRBD2	TRBV2	TRBJ2-3	.
CSVAVGSFGYETQYF	TGCAGCGTTGCAGTCGGGAGCTTTGGGTATGAGACCCAGTACTTC	.	TRBV29-1	TRBJ2-5	few
CASSLDQTTSSTYF	TGTGCCAGCAGCCTAGATCAGACTACGAGCAGTACTTATTTT	.	TRBV14	TRBJ2-3	.
CASSFPPDGTAHALTF	TGTGCCAGCAGCTTTCCTCCAGACGGGACAGCCCACGCCCTGACTTTC	TRBD1	TRBV7-8	TRBJ2-6	.
CASTSNPGSGANVLTF	TGTGCCAGCACCTCCAACCCTGGCTCTGGGGCCAACGTCCTGACTTTC	.	TRBV2	TRBJ2-6	.
CASIPDRGRDTQYF	TGTGCCAGTATCCCTGACAGGGGGCGAGATACGCAGTATTTT	TRBD1	TRBV19	TRBJ2-3	few
CATSRDFGGLYEQYF	TGTGCCACCAGCAGAGATTTCGGGGGGCTTTACGAGCAGTACTTC	.	TRBV15	TRBJ2-7	.
CASSPSGGENIQYF	TGTGCCAGCAGCCCCAGCGGAGGGGAAAACATTCAGTACTTC	.	TRBV12-3/TRBV12-4	TRBJ2-4	.
CASTLRGGNGQDEQFF	TGTGCCAGCACCCTGAGGGGCGGAAACGGTCAGGATGAGCAGTTCTTC	.	TRBV6-5	TRBJ2-1	.
CASGDGGTDTQYFDF	.	.	TRBV2	TRBJ2-5	few
CASSWGGGSNYGYYF	.	.	TRBV7-9	TRBJ2-3	.
CASSLAQGGYEQYF	TGTGCCAGCAGCTTGGCGCAGGGTGGATACGAGCAGTACTTC	.	TRBV5-6	TRBJ2-7	.
CASSFHTDGTALYQFF	TGTGCCAGCAGCTTTCATACAGACGGGACAGCCCTTTACCAGTTCTTC	TRBD1	TRBV7-8	TRBJ2-1	.